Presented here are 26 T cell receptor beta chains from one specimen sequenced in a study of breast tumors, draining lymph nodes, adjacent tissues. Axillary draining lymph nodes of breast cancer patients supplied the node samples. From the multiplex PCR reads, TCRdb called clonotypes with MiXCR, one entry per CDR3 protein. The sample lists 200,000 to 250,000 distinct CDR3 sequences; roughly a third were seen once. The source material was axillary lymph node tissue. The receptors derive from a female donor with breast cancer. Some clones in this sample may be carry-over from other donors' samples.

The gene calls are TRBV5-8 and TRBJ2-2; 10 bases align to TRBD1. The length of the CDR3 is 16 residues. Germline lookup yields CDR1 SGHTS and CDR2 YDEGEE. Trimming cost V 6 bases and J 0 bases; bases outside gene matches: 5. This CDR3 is CASTVGTGANTGELFF. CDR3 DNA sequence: TGTGCCAGCACCGTTGGGACAGGGGCGAACACCGGGGAGCTGTTTTTT.

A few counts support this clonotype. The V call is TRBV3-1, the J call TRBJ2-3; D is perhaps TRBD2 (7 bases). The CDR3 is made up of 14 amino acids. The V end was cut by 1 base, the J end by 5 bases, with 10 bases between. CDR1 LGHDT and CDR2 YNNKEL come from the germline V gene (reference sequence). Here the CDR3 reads CASSQAGGLDTQYF. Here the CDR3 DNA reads TGTGCCAGCAGCCAAGCCGGGGGGCTAGATACGCAGTATTTT.

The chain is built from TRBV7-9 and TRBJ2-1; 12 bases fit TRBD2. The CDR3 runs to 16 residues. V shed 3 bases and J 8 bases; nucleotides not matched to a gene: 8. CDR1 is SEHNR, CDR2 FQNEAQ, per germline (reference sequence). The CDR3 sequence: CASSFLTSGSIHEQFF. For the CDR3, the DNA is TGTGCCAGCAGCTTCTTGACTAGCGGGAGCATCCATGAGCAGTTCTTC. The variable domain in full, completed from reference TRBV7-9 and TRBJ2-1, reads DTGVSQNPRHKITKRGQNVTFRCDPISEHNRLYWYRQTLGQGPEFLTYFQNEAQLEKSRLLSDRFSAERPKGSFSTLEIQRTEQGDSAMYLCASSFLTSGSIHEQFFGPGTRLTVL.

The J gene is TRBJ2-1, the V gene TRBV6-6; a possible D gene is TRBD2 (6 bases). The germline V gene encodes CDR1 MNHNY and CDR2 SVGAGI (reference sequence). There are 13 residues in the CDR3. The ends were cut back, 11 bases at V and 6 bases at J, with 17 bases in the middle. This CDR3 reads CAGQEGSFNEQFF. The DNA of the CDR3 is TGTGCCGGGCAGGAGGGTAGTTTCAATGAGCAGTTCTTC.

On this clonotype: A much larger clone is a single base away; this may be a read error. This CDR3 reads CTSSYSSTGELFF. CDR3 DNA sequence: TGTACCAGCAGTTACTCGAGCACCGGGGAGCTGTTTTTT. V gene TRBV6-6 combines with J gene TRBJ2-2; D is uncertain. Germline assignment: CDR1 MNHNY and CDR2 SVGAGI (reference sequence). CDR3 length: 13 amino acids.

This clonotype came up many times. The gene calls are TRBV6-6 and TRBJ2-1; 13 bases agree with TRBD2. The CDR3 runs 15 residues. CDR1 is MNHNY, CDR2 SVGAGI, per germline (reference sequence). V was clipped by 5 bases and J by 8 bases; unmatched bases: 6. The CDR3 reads CASSSTSGGAYEQFF. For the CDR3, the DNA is TGTGCCAGCAGTAGTACTAGCGGGGGGGCCTATGAGCAGTTCTTC.

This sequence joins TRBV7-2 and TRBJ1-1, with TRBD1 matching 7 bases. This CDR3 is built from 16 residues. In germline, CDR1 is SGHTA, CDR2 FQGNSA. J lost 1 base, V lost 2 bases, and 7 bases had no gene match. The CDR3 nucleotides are TGTGCCAGCAGCTTATTCTCGACAGGGACGAACACTGAAGCTTTCTTT. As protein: CASSLFSTGTNTEAFF.

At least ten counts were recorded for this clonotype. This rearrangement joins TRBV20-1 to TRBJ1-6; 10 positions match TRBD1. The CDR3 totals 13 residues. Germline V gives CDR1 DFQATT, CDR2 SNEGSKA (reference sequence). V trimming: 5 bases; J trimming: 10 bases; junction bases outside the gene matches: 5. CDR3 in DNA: TGCAGTGCTCAGGACAGGGGGACGTCACCCCTCCACTTT. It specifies CSAQDRGTSPLHF.

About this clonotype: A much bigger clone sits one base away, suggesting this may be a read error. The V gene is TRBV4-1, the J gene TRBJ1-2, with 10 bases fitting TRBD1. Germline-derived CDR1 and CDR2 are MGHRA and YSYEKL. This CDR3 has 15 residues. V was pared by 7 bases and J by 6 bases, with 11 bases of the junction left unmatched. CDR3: CASTPAGTGVNGYTF. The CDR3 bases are TGCGCCAGCACGCCCGCCGGGACAGGGGTGAATGGCTACACCTTC.

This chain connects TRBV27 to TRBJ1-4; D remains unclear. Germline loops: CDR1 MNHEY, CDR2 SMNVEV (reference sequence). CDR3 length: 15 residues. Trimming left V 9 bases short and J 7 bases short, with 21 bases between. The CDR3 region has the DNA TGTGCCAGAATATTCCGAACCCTACGTAGTGAAAAACTGTTTTTT. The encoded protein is CARIFRTLRSEKLFF.

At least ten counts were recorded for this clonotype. This chain's CDR3 is CASSESADTDTQYF. CDR3 DNA sequence: TGCGCCAGCAGTGAGTCGGCGGACACAGATACGCAGTATTTT. The chain has TRBV10-1 and TRBJ2-3; no clear D. V lost 0 bases to trimming and J lost 2 bases, with 6 bases between them. Germline V lookup: CDR1 WNHNN, CDR2 SYGVQD (reference sequence). The CDR3 runs 14 residues.

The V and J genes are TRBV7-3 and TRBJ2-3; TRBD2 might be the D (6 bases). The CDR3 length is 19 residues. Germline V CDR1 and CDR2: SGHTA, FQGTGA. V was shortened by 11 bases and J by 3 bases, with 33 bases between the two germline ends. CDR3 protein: CAWKARLRLATQKTDTQYF. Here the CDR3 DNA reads TGTGCCTGGAAAGCACGGCTTAGGCTAGCGACCCAGAAAACAGATACGCAGTATTTT.

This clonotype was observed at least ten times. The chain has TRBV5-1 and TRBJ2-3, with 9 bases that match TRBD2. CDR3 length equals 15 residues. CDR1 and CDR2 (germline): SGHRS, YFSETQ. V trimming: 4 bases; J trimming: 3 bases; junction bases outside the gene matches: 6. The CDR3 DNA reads TGCGCCAGCAGCACCAGCGGGGGGTCGACAGATACGCAGTATTTT. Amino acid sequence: CASSTSGGSTDTQYF.

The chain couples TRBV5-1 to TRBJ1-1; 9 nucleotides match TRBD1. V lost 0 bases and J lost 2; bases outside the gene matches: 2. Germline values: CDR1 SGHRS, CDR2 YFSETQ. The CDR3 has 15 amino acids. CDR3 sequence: CASSLGQGVNTEAFF. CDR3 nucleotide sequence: TGCGCCAGCAGCTTGGGACAGGGGGTAAACACTGAAGCTTTCTTT.

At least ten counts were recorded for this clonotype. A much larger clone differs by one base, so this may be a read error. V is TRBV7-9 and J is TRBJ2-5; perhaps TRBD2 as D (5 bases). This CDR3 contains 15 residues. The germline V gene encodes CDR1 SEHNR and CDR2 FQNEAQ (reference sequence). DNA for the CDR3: TGTGCCAGCAGCACCAAACGGCGGATTGGGGAGACCCAGCACTTC. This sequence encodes CASSTKRRIGETQHF.

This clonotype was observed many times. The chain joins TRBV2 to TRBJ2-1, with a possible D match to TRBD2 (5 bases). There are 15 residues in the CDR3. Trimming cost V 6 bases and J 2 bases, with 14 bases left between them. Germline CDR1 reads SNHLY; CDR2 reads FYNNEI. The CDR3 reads CASSRRGPPYNEQFF. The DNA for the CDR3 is TGTGCCAGCAGCCGACGGGGTCCCCCCTACAATGAGCAGTTCTTC.

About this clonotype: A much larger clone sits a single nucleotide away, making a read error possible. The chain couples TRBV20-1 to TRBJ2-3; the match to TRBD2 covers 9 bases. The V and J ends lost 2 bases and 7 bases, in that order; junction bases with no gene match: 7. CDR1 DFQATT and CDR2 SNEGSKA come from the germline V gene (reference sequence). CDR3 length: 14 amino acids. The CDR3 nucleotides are TGCAGTGCTAGAAGGGCTAGCGGGGTAAATACGCAGTATTTT. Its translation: CSARRASGVNTQYF.

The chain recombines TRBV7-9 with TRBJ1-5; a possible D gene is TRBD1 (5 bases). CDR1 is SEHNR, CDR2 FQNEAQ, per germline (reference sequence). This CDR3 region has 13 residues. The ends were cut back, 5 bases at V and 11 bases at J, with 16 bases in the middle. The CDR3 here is CASSLGLQETQHF. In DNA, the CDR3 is TGTGCCAGCAGCCTGGGGCTACAAGAGACCCAGCATTTT.

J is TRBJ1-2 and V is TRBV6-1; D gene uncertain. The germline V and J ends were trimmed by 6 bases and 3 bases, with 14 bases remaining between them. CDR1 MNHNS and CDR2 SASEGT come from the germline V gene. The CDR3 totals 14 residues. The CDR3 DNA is TGTGCCAGCAGCGAAAGGGAGGCCTACTATGGCTACACCTTC. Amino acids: CASSEREAYYGYTF.

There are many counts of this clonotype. CDR3: CASSDRGPRQPQHF. The CDR3 DNA follows: TGTGCCAGCAGCGACAGGGGGCCAAGGCAGCCCCAGCATTTT. The chain joins TRBV7-8 to TRBJ1-5; 10 nucleotides align to TRBD1. This CDR3 comprises 14 residues. V lost 5 bases and J lost 7; bases outside the gene matches: 5. Germline V gene data show CDR1 as SGHVS and CDR2 as FQNEAQ.

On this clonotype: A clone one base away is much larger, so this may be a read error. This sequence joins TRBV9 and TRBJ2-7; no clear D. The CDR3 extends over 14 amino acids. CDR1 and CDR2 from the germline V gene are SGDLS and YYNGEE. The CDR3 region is CASSVGWNNYEQSF. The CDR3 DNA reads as TGTGCCAGCAGCGTAGGTTGGAACAACTACGAGCAGTCCTTC.

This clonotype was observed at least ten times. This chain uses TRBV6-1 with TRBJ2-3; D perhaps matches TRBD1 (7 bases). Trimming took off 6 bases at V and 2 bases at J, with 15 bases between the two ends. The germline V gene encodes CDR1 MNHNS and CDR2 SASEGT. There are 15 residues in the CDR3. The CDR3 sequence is CASREGQHFTDTQYF. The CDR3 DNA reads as TGTGCCAGCAGGGAGGGACAGCATTTCACAGATACGCAGTATTTT.

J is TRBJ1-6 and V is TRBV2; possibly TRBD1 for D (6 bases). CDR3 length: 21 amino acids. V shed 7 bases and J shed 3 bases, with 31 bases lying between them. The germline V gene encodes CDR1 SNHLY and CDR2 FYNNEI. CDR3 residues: CASTTSGVPTGSSYYNSPLHF. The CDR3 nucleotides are TGTGCCAGCACGACTAGCGGGGTCCCTACAGGGAGTTCCTACTATAATTCACCCCTCCACTTT.

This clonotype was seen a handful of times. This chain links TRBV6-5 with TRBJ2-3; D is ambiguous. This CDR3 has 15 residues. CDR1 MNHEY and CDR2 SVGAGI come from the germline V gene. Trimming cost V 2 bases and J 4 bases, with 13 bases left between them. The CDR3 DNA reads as TGTGCCAGCAGTTACCAATCCACGGACGCAGATACGCAGTATTTT. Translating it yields CASSYQSTDADTQYF.

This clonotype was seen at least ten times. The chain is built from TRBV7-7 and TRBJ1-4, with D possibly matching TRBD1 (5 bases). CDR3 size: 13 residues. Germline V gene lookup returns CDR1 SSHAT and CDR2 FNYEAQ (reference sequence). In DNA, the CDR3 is TGTGCTAGCTCGGGGGGACCTAATGAAAAACTGTTTTTT. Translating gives CASSGGPNEKLFF. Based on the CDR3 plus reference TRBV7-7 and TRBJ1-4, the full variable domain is GAGVSQSPRYKVTKRGQDVTLRCDPISSHATLYWYQQALGQGPEFLTYFNYEAQPDKSGLPSDRFSAERPEGSISTLTIQRTEQRDSAMYRCASSGGPNEKLFFGSGTQLSVL.

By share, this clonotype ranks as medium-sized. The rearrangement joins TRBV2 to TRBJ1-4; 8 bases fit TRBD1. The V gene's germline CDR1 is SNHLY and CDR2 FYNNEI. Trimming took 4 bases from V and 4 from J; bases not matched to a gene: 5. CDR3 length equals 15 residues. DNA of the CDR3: TGTGCCAGCAGTGGTGGACAGGGAGGTAATGAAAAACTGTTTTTT. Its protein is CASSGGQGGNEKLFF. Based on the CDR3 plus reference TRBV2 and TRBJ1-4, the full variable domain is EPEVTQTPSHQVTQMGQEVILRCVPISNHLYFYWYRQILGQKVEFLVSFYNNEISEKSEIFDDQFSVERPDGSNFTLKIRSTKLEDSAMYFCASSGGQGGNEKLFFGSGTQLSVL.